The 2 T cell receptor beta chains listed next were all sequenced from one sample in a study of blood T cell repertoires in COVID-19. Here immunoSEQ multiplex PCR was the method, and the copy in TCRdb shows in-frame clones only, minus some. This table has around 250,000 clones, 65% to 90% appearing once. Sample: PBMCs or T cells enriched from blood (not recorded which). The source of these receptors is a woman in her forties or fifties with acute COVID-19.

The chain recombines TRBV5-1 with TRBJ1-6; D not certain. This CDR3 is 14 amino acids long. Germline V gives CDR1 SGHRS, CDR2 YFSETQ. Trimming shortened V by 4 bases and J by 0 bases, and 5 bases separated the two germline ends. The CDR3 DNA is TGCGCCAGCAGCCCCAGCTCCTATAATTCACCCCTCCACTTT. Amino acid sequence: CASSPSSYNSPLHF.

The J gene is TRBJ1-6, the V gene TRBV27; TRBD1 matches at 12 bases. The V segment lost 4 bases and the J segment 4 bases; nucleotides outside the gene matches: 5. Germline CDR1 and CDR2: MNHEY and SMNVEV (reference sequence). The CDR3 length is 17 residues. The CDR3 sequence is CASSWGTGGGYNSPLHF. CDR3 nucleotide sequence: TGTGCCAGCAGTTGGGGGACAGGGGGCGGTTATAATTCACCCCTCCACTTT.